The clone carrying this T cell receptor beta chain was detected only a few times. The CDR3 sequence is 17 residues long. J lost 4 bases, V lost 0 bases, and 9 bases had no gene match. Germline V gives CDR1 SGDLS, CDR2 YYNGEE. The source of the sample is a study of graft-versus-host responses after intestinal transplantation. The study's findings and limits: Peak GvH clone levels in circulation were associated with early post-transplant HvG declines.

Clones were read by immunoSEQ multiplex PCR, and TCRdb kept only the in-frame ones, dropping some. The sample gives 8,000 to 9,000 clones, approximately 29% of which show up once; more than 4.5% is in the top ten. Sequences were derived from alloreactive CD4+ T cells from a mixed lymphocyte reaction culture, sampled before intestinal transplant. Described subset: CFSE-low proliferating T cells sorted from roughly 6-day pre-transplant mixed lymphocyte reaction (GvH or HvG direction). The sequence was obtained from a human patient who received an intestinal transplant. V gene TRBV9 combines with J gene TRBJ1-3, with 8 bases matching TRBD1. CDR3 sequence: CASSVGHDRGAGNTIYF. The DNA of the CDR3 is TGTGCCAGCAGCGTAGGGCACGACAGGGGCGCAGGAAACACCATATATTTT. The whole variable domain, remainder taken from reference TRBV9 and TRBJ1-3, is DSGVTQTPKHLITATGQRVTLRCSPRSGDLSVYWYQQSLDQGLQFLIQYYNGEERAKGNILERFSAQQFPDLHSELNLSSLELGDSALYFCASSVGHDRGAGNTIYFGEGSWLTVV.